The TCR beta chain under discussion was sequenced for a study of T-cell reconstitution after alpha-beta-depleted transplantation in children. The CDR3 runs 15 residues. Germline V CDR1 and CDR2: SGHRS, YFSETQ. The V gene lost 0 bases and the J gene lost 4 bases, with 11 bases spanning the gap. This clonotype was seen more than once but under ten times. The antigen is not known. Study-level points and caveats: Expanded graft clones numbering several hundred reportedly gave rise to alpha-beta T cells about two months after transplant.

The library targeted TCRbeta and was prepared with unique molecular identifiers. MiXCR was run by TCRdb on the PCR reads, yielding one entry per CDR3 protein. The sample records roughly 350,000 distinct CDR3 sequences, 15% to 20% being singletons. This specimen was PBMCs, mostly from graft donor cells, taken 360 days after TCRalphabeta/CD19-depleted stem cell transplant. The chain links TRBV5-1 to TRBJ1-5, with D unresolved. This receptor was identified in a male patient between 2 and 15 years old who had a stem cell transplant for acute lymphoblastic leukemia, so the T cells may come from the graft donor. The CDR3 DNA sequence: TGCGCCAGCAGCTTGGAATTCCCGGGAAATCAGCCCCAGCATTTT. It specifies CASSLEFPGNQPQHF.